Listed here are 2 T cell receptor beta chains from one sample, sequenced in a study of blood T cell repertoires in COVID-19. Assay used: immunoSEQ multiplex PCR; TCRdb lists only in-frame clones, some missing. Among over 150,000 clones listed, roughly 86% were seen once. Sequenced: peripheral blood. Receptors were obtained from a man aged 60-69 years with COVID-19, enrolled during active disease.

The chain has TRBV20-1 and TRBJ1-4; 8 nucleotides agree with TRBD1. The CDR3 runs to 14 residues. CDR1 is DFQATT and CDR2 is SNEGSKA in the germline V gene (reference sequence). J lost 7 bases, V lost 3 bases, and 7 bases had no gene match. CDR3 nucleotides: TGCAGTGCTAGTCTGGGACAGGTAGTTGAAAAACTGTTTTTT. Protein: CSASLGQVVEKLFF.

V is TRBV18 and J is TRBJ2-7; tentative D call: TRBD1 (5 bases). CDR3 length: 15 residues. V was shortened by 0 bases and J by 3 bases, with 12 bases between the two germline ends. Germline loops: CDR1 KGHSH, CDR2 LQKENI. This CDR3 reads CASSPPSGPFYEQYF. CDR3 nucleotides: TGTGCCAGCTCACCACCGTCAGGGCCTTTCTACGAGCAGTACTTC.